These 3 T cell receptor beta chains came from one sample sequenced in a study of OX40 agonist ivuxolimab in advanced cancers. Preparation of the library involved the immunoSEQ multiplex PCR assay. TCRdb took over this immuneACCESS table, retaining in-frame rearrangements with V and J assigned. Such tables are incomplete; in checked studies, under half of the missing clones stem from an unresolved V gene, and the remainder is unexplained. This sample comprises tens of thousands of clones, roughly nine tenths of them detected only once. Jointly, the top ten make up about a tenth of the sample. Sequencing used CD4+ or CD8+ T cells sorted from blood, obtained in a trial of the OX40 agonist ivuxolimab. These receptor sequences come from an adult with an advanced solid tumor such as melanoma, head and neck, liver or kidney cancer.

Written as DNA, the CDR3 is TGTGCCAGCAGTAACAGGGAGGGAGAGACCCAGTACTTC. The encoded protein is CASSNREGETQYF. The chain combines TRBV27 with TRBJ2-5; D is possibly TRBD2 (7 bases). Trimming removed 5 bases from V and 4 bases from J, with 11 bases in between. Germline CDR1 and CDR2: MNHEY and SMNVEV (reference sequence). There are 13 residues in the CDR3.

The rearrangement links TRBV15 to TRBJ1-2; the D gene is possibly TRBD1 (5 bases). Trimming stripped 0 bases from V and 6 bases from J, with 23 bases between. Germline V lookup: CDR1 LNHNV, CDR2 YYDKDF (reference sequence). The CDR3 contains 18 residues. The CDR3 loop is CATSRDDGEGRIRDGYTF. CDR3 sequence (DNA): TGTGCCACCAGCAGAGATGATGGGGAGGGGCGGATTAGGGATGGCTACACCTTC.

The chain has TRBV7-3 and TRBJ2-5, with unresolved D. Germline CDR1 and CDR2: SGHTA and FQGTGA. Deletions cut 2 bases from V and 1 base from J, with 14 bases between. CDR3 size: 16 residues. The CDR3 nucleotides read TGTGCCAGCAGCTTACGCAGAGTCTACGGCCAAGAGACCCAGTACTTC. Encoded protein: CASSLRRVYGQETQYF.